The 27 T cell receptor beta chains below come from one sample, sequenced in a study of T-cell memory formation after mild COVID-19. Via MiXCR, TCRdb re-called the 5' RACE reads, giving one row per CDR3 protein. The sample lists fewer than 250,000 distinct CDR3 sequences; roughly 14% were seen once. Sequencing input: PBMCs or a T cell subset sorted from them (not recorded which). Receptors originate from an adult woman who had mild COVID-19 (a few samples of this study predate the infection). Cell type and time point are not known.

For the CDR3, the DNA is TGTGCCAGCAGCTCCCAGACAGGGTACGAAGCTTTCTTT. Translated: CASSSQTGYEAFF. V usage is TRBV7-9 and J usage is TRBJ1-1; 7 nucleotides agree with TRBD1. The CDR3 is 13 residues long. With 4 bases clipped from V and 8 bases from J, the junction kept 7 bases outside the gene matches. Germline loops: CDR1 SEHNR, CDR2 FQNEAQ (reference sequence). Filled out from reference TRBV7-9 and TRBJ1-1, the complete variable domain reads DTGVSQNPRHKITKRGQNVTFRCDPISEHNRLYWYRQTLGQGPEFLTYFQNEAQLEKSRLLSDRFSAERPKGSFSTLEIQRTEQGDSAMYLCASSSQTGYEAFFGQGTRLTVV.

The CDR3 here is CASSFLNTEAFF. CDR3 bases: TGTGCCAGCAGTTTCTTGAACACTGAAGCTTTCTTT. The chain uses TRBV12-3 or TRBV12-4 and TRBJ1-1, with D unresolved. Trimming removed 3 bases from V and 0 bases from J, with 2 bases in between. CDR3 length equals 12 residues.

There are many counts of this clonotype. The CDR3 sequence is CSVGMGATYEQYF. The CDR3 DNA is TGCAGCGTTGGCATGGGGGCAACTTACGAGCAGTACTTC. The chain has TRBV29-1 and TRBJ2-7, with D tentatively TRBD1 (6 bases). Trimming cost V 4 bases and J 4 bases, with 14 bases left between them. This CDR3 spans 13 amino acids. CDR1 SQVTM and CDR2 ANQGSEA come from the germline V gene.

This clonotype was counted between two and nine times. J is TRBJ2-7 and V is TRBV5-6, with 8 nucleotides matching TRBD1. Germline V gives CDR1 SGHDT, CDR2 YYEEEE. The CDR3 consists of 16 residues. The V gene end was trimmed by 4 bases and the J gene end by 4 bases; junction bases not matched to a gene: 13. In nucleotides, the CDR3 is TGTGCCAGCAGCATTGGACAGGGCTCCCTCGCGTACGAGCAGTACTTC. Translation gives CASSIGQGSLAYEQYF.

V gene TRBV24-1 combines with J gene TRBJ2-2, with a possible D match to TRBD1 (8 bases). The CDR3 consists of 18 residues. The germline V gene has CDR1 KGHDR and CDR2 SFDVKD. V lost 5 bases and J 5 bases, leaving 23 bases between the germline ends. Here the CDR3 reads CATSVPVGDRRGTGELFF. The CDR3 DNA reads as TGTGCCACCAGTGTCCCGGTGGGGGACAGGCGGGGGACCGGGGAGCTGTTTTTT.

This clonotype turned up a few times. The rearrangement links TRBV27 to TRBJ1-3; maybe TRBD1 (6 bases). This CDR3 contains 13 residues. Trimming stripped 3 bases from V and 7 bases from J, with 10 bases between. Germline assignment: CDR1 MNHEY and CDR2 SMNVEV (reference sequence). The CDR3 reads CASSFRRGNTIYF. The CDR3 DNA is TGTGCCAGCAGTTTCCGCAGGGGTAACACCATATATTTT.

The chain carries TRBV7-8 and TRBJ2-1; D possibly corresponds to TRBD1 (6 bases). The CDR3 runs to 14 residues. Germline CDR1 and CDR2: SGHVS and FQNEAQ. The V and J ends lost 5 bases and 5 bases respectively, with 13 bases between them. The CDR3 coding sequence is TGTGCCAGCAGCCTCCGGACAGTGAACAATGAGCAGTTCTTC. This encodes CASSLRTVNNEQFF.

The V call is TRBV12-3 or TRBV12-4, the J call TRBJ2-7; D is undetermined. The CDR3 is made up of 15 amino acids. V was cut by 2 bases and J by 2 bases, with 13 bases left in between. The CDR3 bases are TGTGCCAGCAGTTTATCACGGATCAGAGCCTACGAGCAGTACTTC. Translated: CASSLSRIRAYEQYF.

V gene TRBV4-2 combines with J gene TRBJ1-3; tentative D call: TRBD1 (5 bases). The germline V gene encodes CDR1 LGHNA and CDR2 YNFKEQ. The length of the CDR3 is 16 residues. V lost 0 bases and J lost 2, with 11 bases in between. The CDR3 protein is CASSQEMAGTGNTIYF. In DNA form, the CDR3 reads TGTGCCAGCAGCCAAGAGATGGCAGGGACTGGAAACACCATATATTTT.

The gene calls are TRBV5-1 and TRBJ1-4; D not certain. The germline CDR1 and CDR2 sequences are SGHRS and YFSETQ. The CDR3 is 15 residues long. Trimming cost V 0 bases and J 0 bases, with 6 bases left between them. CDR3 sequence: CASSLVTATNEKLFF. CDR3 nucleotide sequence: TGCGCCAGCAGCTTGGTAACGGCAACTAATGAAAAACTGTTTTTT.

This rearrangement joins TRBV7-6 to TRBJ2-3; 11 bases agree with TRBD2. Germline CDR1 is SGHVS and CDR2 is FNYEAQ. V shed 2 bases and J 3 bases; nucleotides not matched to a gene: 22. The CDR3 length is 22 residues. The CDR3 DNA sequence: TGTGCCAGCAGCTTACTACCCCCCCAGGCCTCTAGACTAGCGGGGAGAACAGATACGCAGTATTTT. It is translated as CASSLLPPQASRLAGRTDTQYF. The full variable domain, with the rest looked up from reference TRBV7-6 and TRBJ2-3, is GAGVSQSPRYKVTKRGQDVALRCDPISGHVSLYWYRQALGQGPEFLTYFNYEAQQDKSGLPNDRFSAERPEGSISTLTIQRTEQRDSAMYRCASSLLPPQASRLAGRTDTQYFGPGTRLTVL.

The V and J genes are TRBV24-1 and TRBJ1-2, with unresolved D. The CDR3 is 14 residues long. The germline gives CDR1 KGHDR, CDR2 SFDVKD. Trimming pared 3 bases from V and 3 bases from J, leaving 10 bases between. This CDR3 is CATSDPPKDYGYTF. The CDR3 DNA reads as TGTGCCACCAGTGATCCCCCGAAGGACTATGGCTACACCTTC.

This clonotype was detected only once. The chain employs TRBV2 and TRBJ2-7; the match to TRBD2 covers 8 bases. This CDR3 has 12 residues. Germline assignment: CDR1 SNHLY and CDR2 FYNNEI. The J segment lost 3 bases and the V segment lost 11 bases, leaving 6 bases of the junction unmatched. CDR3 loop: CAVGGGIYEQYF. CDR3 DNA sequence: TGTGCCGTTGGCGGGGGGATCTACGAGCAGTACTTC.

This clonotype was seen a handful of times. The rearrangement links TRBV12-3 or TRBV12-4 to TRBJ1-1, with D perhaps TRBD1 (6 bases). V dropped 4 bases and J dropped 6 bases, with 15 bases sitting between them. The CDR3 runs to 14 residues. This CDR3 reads CASSSRGANAEAFF. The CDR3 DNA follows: TGTGCCAGCAGTTCCCGGGGGGCGAATGCTGAAGCTTTCTTT.

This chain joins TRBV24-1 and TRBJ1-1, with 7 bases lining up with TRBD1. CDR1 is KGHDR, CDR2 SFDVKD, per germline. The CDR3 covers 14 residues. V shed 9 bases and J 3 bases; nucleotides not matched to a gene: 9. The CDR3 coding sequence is TGTGCCACCTCTTTAGGGGGCGTGGACACTGAAGCTTTCTTT. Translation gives CATSLGGVDTEAFF.

The CDR3, as DNA: TGCGCCAGTCGACAGGGGGTTTCAGATACGCAGTATTTT. Protein: CASRQGVSDTQYF. V usage is TRBV5-1 and J usage is TRBJ2-3, with TRBD1 matching 9 bases. CDR1 and CDR2 from the germline V gene are SGHRS and YFSETQ. The CDR3 extends over 13 amino acids. V shed 8 bases, J shed 4 bases, and the junction held 5 bases outside the gene matches.

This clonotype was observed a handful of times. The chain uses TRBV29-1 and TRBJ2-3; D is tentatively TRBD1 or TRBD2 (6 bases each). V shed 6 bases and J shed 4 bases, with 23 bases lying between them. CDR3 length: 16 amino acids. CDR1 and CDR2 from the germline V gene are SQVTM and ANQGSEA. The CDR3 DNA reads TGCAGCGTCGGGGGCCAGGGGAGTTCGGTGGCAGATACGCAGTATTTT. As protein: CSVGGQGSSVADTQYF.

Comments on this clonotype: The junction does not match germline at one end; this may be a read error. The CDR3 bases are TGTGCCAGCAGTTTAACGACAGGGGGGTTGGCCGGGGAGCTGTTTTTT. Its translation: CASSLTTGGLAGELFF. The V gene is TRBV7-3, the J gene TRBJ2-2; TRBD1 aligns across 9 bases. This CDR3 has 16 amino acids. Germline values: CDR1 SGHTA, CDR2 FQGTGA.

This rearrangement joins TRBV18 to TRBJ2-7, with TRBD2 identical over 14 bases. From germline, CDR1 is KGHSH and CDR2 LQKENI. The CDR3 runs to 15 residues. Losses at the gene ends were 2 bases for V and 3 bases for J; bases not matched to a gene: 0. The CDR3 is CASSPGTSGGYEQYF. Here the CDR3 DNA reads TGTGCCAGCTCACCAGGGACTAGCGGGGGCTACGAGCAGTACTTC.

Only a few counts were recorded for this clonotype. The CDR3: CASLPGGGRTDTQYF. The DNA of the CDR3 is TGTGCCAGCCTCCCGGGAGGGGGGCGAACAGATACGCAGTATTTT. The chain uses TRBV7-9 and TRBJ2-3; 8 bases fit TRBD2. The CDR3 totals 15 residues. Germline trimming cut 8 bases from V and 3 bases from J; bases unmatched to any gene: 10. Germline values: CDR1 SEHNR, CDR2 FQNEAQ (reference sequence).

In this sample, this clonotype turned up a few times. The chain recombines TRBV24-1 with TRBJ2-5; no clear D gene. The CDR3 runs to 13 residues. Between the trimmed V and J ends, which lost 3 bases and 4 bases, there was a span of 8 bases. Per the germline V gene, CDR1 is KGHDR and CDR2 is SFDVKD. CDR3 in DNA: TGTGCCACCAGTGATGGTACCCGAGAGACCCAGTACTTC. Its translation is CATSDGTRETQYF.

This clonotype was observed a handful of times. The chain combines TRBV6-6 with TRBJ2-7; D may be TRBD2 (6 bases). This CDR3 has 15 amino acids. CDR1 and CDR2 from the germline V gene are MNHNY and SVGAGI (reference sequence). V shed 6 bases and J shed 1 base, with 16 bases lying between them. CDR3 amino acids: CASSPGGVSSYEQYF. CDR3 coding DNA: TGTGCCAGCAGCCCCGGGGGTGTGTCGTCCTACGAGCAGTACTTC.

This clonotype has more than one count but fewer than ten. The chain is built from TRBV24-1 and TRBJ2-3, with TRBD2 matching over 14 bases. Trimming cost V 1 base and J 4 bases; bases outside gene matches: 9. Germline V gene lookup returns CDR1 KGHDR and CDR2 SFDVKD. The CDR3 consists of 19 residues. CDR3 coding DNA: TGTGCCACCAGTGATTTTGGACGACTAGCGGGGGGGGGCCCAGATACGCAGTATTTT. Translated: CATSDFGRLAGGGPDTQYF.

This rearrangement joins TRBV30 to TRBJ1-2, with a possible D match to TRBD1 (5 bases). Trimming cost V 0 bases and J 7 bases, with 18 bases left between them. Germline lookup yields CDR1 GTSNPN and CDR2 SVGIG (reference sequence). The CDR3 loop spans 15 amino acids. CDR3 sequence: CAWSVPGGGGGGYTF. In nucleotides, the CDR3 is TGTGCCTGGAGTGTTCCCGGCGGGGGAGGTGGTGGCTACACCTTC. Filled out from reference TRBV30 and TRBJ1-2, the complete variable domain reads SQTIHQWPATLVQPVGSPLSLECTVEGTSNPNLYWYRQAAGRGLQLLFYSVGIGQISSEVPQNLSASRPQDRQFILSSKKLLLSDSGFYLCAWSVPGGGGGGYTFGSGTRLTVV.

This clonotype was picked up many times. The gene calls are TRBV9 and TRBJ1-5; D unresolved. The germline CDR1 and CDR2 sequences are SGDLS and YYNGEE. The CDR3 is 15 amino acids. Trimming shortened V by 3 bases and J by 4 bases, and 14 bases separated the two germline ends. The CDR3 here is CASSEGSLANQPQHF. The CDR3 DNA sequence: TGTGCCAGCAGCGAGGGTTCCCTTGCGAATCAGCCCCAGCATTTT.

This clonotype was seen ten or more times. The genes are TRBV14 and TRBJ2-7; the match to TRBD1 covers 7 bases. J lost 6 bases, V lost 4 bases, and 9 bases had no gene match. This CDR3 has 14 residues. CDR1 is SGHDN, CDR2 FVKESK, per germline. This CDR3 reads CASSPAGTASEQYF. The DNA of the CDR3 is TGTGCCAGCAGCCCCGCCGGGACAGCTAGCGAGCAGTACTTC. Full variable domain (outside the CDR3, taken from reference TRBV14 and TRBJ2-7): EAGVTQFPSHSVIEKGQTVTLRCDPISGHDNLYWYRRVMGKEIKFLLHFVKESKQDESGMPNNRFLAERTGGTYSTLKVQPAELEDSGVYFCASSPAGTASEQYFGPGTRLTVT.

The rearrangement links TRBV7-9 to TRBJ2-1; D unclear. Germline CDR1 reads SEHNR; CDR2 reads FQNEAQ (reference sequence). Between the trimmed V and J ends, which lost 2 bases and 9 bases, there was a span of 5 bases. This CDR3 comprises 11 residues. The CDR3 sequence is CASSLISEQFF. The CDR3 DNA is TGTGCCAGCAGCTTAATCAGTGAGCAGTTCTTC.